This TCR beta chain comes out of a study of monozygotic twins with inflammatory bowel disease. Study outcomes and limitations: Clonotype overlap with others was lower in IBD patients than in healthy twins, a difference that was greatest with disease activity. The inverse Simpson measure of TCRbeta diversity was lower in IBD patients than in healthy co-twins.

The germline gives CDR1 MDHEN, CDR2 SYDVKM. This CDR3 has 14 residues. Whole blood, unsorted for T cells, was the source of total RNA. For this clonotype: What it binds is unknown.

For every sample, eight separate reactions were used to make cDNA. From the 5' RACE reads, TCRdb lists one entry per CDR3 protein and no DNA. This repertoire comprises 120,000 to 150,000 distinct CDR3 sequences; its ten largest clones make up 2% to 3%. This TCR was recovered from a human donor with ulcerative colitis or Crohn's disease, or a healthy co-twin of an affected twin (not recorded which). The J gene is TRBJ2-5, the V gene TRBV28. The sequenced sample consisted of blood. The CDR3 spells CASSLSAGQETQYF.